This T cell receptor beta chain was captured in a study of beta chain features in type 1 diabetes (dated by TCRdb to about 2018). Notes on the research overall: Mean age, gender distribution, total cell number and subset yield were not different between patients and healthy donors. The study compared TCRB repertoires of sorted circulating CD4+ T cell subsets between recently diagnosed type 1 diabetes patients and matched healthy donors. Naive and central memory subsets were obtained from all 30 or so donors, but regulatory and stem cell-like memory subsets were isolated from only 8 patients and about 8 healthy donors. A total of over 95,000,000 sorted cells were examined across all samples, and RNA yield correlated strongly with the number of cells per subset.

The High Capacity cDNA Reverse Transcription Kit was used to reverse transcribe all of the isolated RNA, meaning that expressed TCRB transcripts were what got sequenced. Deep immunoSEQ sequencing was performed on naive, central memory and regulatory T cell samples, with an average of roughly 3.5 million total reads per sample. Sorted cells were lysed in RLT buffer, and RNA was extracted using DNase-treated RNeasy Micro or Mini kits according to cell number. To prevent cross-contamination, each cell subset was processed individually, whereas patient and healthy donor samples were processed jointly. The immunoSEQ multiplex PCR was used to amplify TCRB sequences from cDNA, yielding 87-bp fragments that span the CDR3 region. Sequencing of the amplicons was performed on the Illumina HiSeq platform. In the original analysis: PCR bias was computationally corrected using synthetic template baselines, reads within Hamming distance 2 were collapsed, and singletons that could not be merged were discarded. By aligning reads against IMGT, V, D and J genes, CDR3 length, and insertions or deletions at six rearrangement sites were assigned. Clonotype counts were normalized to sorted cell number within each subset before computing true diversity and Gini coefficients with the tcR R package. Repertoire sharing was quantified using the overlap coefficient calculated on TCRB nucleotide sequences. Out-of-frame TCRB sequences from naive cells were analyzed to stand in for the pre-selection repertoire. TCRdb re-hosts the immuneACCESS table, in-frame sequences only. Its copies lack some clones; in the studies checked, an unresolved V gene accounts for under half of them, and the cause for the rest is not known. D and trimming come from the DNA, and the V and J calls and clone size come from that table. Present in this sample are 600,000 to 700,000 clones, around 12% of which were seen just once. The ten largest clones represent 0.095% to 0.15% of the sample.

General study outcomes and caveats: Naive, central memory and regulatory TCRB repertoires appeared more similar among patients than among healthy donors. Because cDNA was sequenced instead of genomic DNA, highly expressing activated cells could be over-represented, though the groups showed no difference in activation or CD3 levels. A moderate but significant shortening of TCRB CDR3 length was observed in type 1 diabetes patients in all four CD4+ subsets. Because the HLA sub-analyses included only small numbers of individuals, any influence of HLA type on TCRB rearrangement was left unresolved. At VDJ recombination sites, patients with type 1 diabetes made fewer insertions and deleted more nucleotides, a pattern implying thymic rearrangement abnormalities. PCR may preferentially amplify shorter templates, but because patient and control samples were amplified and corrected together, any resulting skew would affect both groups equally.

The CDR3 runs 15 amino acids, cysteine and phenylalanine included. Here the CDR3 DNA is all that survives: 45 bases in frame from base 1. The V end gives up 2 bases and the J end 4 bases, leaving 5 bases in the junction not matched to a gene. The germline V gene encodes CDR1 SGHVS and CDR2 FQNEAQ. From each donor, a single peripheral blood sample of about 100 mL on average was drawn into heparinised tubes. Using a panel that included CD45RO, CCR7, CD25, CD127, CD95 and CD27, naive, central memory, regulatory and stem cell-like memory CD4+ T cells were sorted on a BD FACSAria II. Purity was above 95% for every sorted population. PBMCs were separated immediately by Lymphoprep density gradient centrifugation and were stained directly, without being cultured. So that batch effects would be minimized, each experiment stained and sorted samples in pairs, pairing one healthy donor with one patient. A few counts support this clone. It has no known antigen specificity. Base qualities are not at hand, and no much larger clone is one base apart.

Sequenced sample: naive CD4+ T cells from blood. The intended sense of this specimen's cell subset or site label: true naive CD4+ T cells. The receptor was isolated from a man younger than 45 with type 1 diabetes. Rearrangement joined TRBV7-8 to TRBJ1-5, and TRBD1 matches 7 of the central bases. The DNA sequence is given as TGTGCCAGCAGCTTATGGACAGGAGTAAATCAGCCCCAGCATTTT. Its translation is CASSLWTGVNQPQHF.